The 21 T cell receptor beta chains below come from one sample, sequenced in a study of shared clonotypes between healthy human individuals. Naive CD8 populations comprised CD45RO-negative cells positively selected for CCR7, excluding terminally differentiated effector memory CD45RA+ cells. This table comes from immunoSEQ multiplex PCR, and its TCRdb copy is limited to in-frame clones, with some not included. Of 550,000 to 600,000 clones in the sample, roughly 98% were seen once. Sequenced sample: naive CD8+ T cells sorted from blood. Receptors originate from a man aged 30 to 45 in good health.

The table lists this clone with a count of one. The V call is TRBV4-1, the J call TRBJ1-3, with D unresolved. CDR3 size: 17 residues. CDR1 MGHRA and CDR2 YSYEKL come from the germline V gene. V was shortened by 2 bases and J by 0 bases, with 14 bases between the two germline ends. This chain's CDR3 is CASSQIAAHPSGNTIYF. Here the CDR3 DNA reads TGCGCCAGCAGCCAAATCGCAGCTCATCCCTCTGGAAACACCATATATTTT.

The chain joins TRBV7-6 to TRBJ1-3, with a tentative D call TRBD1 (5 bases). The germline V and J ends were trimmed by 2 bases and 0 bases, with 14 bases remaining between them. Germline assignment: CDR1 SGHVS and CDR2 FNYEAQ. This CDR3 contains 17 residues. The DNA for the CDR3 is TGTGCCAGCAGCTTACTTGCAGGGACGATCTCTGGAAACACCATATATTTT. As protein: CASSLLAGTISGNTIYF.

The chain couples TRBV11-3 to TRBJ2-7; D is ambiguous. CDR1 is SGHNT and CDR2 is YENEEA in the germline V gene. The ends were cut back, 4 bases at V and 5 bases at J, with 12 bases in the middle. The CDR3 has 13 residues. The CDR3 DNA reads TGTGCCAGCAGCTCCTACTCTGGTGACGAGCAGTACTTC. It yields the protein CASSSYSGDEQYF.

The chain joins TRBV13 to TRBJ2-1; 7 bases map to TRBD1. This CDR3 spans 13 amino acids. V lost 4 bases to trimming and J lost 4 bases; unmatched junction nucleotides: 1. From germline, CDR1 is PRHDT and CDR2 FYEKMQ (reference sequence). CDR3 coding DNA: TGTGCCAGCAGCTCGACAGGGTACAATGAGCAGTTCTTC. This encodes CASSSTGYNEQFF. The complete variable domain, with remaining parts taken from reference TRBV13 and TRBJ2-1, reads AAGVIQSPRHLIKEKRETATLKCYPIPRHDTVYWYQQGPGQDPQFLISFYEKMQSDKGSIPDRFSAQQFSDYHSELNMSSLELGDSALYFCASSSTGYNEQFFGPGTRLTVL.

This chain uses TRBV11-2 with TRBJ2-2; D possibly corresponds to TRBD2 (6 bases). Per the germline V gene, CDR1 is SGHAT and CDR2 is FQNNGV. This CDR3 has 16 amino acids. Trimming took 6 bases from V and 1 from J, leaving 15 bases between them. The CDR3, as DNA: TGTGCCAGCAGTAATGACGGGGGTTGGAACACCGGGGAGCTGTTTTTT. This gives the protein CASSNDGGWNTGELFF.

The chain joins TRBV9 to TRBJ2-5; TRBD1 aligns across 10 bases. V lost 3 bases, J lost 5 bases, and 13 bases stayed unmatched. There are 17 residues in the CDR3. Germline assignment: CDR1 SGDLS and CDR2 YYNGEE. CDR3 residues: CASSAGIGTGDGETQYF. The CDR3 DNA sequence: TGTGCCAGCAGCGCTGGGATTGGGACAGGGGACGGGGAGACCCAGTACTTC.

The V gene is TRBV7-8, the J gene TRBJ2-7; unclear D gene. CDR3 size: 15 residues. CDR1 SGHVS and CDR2 FQNEAQ come from the germline V gene. The V and J ends lost 0 bases and 2 bases respectively, with 11 bases between them. CDR3 DNA: TGTGCCAGCAGCTTAGCCGACGACCTGGCCTACGAGCAGTACTTC. It encodes CASSLADDLAYEQYF.

The genes are TRBV4-3 and TRBJ2-7, with D perhaps matching TRBD1 (5 bases). The CDR3 is 14 amino acids. Deletions cut 0 bases from V and 1 base from J, with 7 bases between. Germline V gene data show CDR1 as LGHNA and CDR2 as YSLEER. The CDR3 spells CASSQDTGSYEQYF. Here the CDR3 DNA reads TGCGCCAGCAGCCAAGATACAGGATCCTACGAGCAGTACTTC.

The chain links TRBV2 to TRBJ2-1; TRBD2 is a possible D gene (5 bases). Trimming pared 10 bases from V and 7 bases from J, leaving 17 bases between. Germline V gene sequence: CDR1 SNHLY, CDR2 FYNNEI. The CDR3 covers 13 residues. The CDR3 here is CAIGGDRVNEQFF. Here the CDR3 DNA reads TGTGCCATCGGAGGCGACCGCGTAAATGAGCAGTTCTTC. Full variable domain (remainder filled in from reference TRBV2 and TRBJ2-1): EPEVTQTPSHQVTQMGQEVILRCVPISNHLYFYWYRQILGQKVEFLVSFYNNEISEKSEIFDDQFSVERPDGSNFTLKIRSTKLEDSAMYFCAIGGDRVNEQFFGPGTRLTVL.

The V call is TRBV7-9, the J call TRBJ2-1, with D tentatively TRBD1 (5 bases). Germline-derived CDR1 and CDR2 are SEHNR and FQNEAQ (reference sequence). The CDR3 is 16 amino acids. V gave up 5 bases and J gave up 2 bases, with 16 bases separating them. The CDR3 bases are TGTGCCAGCAGCCCCCGAACCCTGGGGCCCTACAATGAGCAGTTCTTC. The encoded protein is CASSPRTLGPYNEQFF.

The rearrangement joins TRBV11-2 to TRBJ2-3, with a possible D match to TRBD2 (6 bases). The CDR3 has 19 residues. Deletions cut 4 bases from V and 4 bases from J, with 27 bases between. The germline CDR1 and CDR2 sequences are SGHAT and FQNNGV. The CDR3 bases are TGTGCCAGCAGCTCCTACCCTTTGGCGGGATCCTCGCTGGCAGATACGCAGTATTTT. Amino acid sequence: CASSSYPLAGSSLADTQYF.

As for this clone: This same CDR3 is encoded by further DNA sequences in the sample. This chain uses TRBV5-1 with TRBJ1-1; TRBD1 agrees at 9 bases. The germline V gene has CDR1 SGHRS and CDR2 YFSETQ. The CDR3 totals 15 residues. V was pared by 4 bases and J by 0 bases, with 4 bases of the junction left unmatched. As DNA, the CDR3 is TGCGCCAGCAGCCTGGGGACAGGGCTGAACACTGAAGCTTTCTTT. Its translation is CASSLGTGLNTEAFF.

V is TRBV29-1 and J is TRBJ2-1; D not resolved. The V gene lost 3 bases and the J gene lost 7 bases, with 13 bases spanning the gap. Per germline, CDR1 SQVTM and CDR2 ANQGSEA. The CDR3 totals 13 residues. CDR3 sequence reads: CSVDLGSRNEQFF. CDR3 in DNA: TGCAGCGTTGATTTAGGCTCGAGGAATGAGCAGTTCTTC.

The J gene is TRBJ2-3, the V gene TRBV15; TRBD2 matches 8 bases. The CDR3 runs to 16 residues. Germline assignment: CDR1 LNHNV and CDR2 YYDKDF (reference sequence). With V trimmed by 4 bases and J by 0 bases, 6 bases remained unmatched. The CDR3 here is CATSTGLAPSTDTQYF. The CDR3 bases are TGTGCCACCAGCACCGGACTAGCCCCTAGCACAGATACGCAGTATTTT.

The chain joins TRBV9 to TRBJ1-2; TRBD1 might be the D (5 bases). Trimming cost V 0 bases and J 4 bases, with 13 bases left between them. CDR3 length equals 15 residues. Per germline, CDR1 SGDLS and CDR2 YYNGEE. This CDR3 is CASSVDGGDSYGYTF. The CDR3 nucleotides are TGTGCCAGCAGCGTAGATGGGGGAGATTCCTATGGCTACACCTTC.

The rearrangement uses TRBV27 and TRBJ2-2, with D possibly matching TRBD2 (7 bases). The germline gives CDR1 MNHEY, CDR2 SMNVEV (reference sequence). The CDR3 has 17 amino acids. The V and J ends lost 4 bases and 4 bases respectively, with 19 bases between them. This CDR3 is CASSSAWGGAGTGELFF. The DNA for the CDR3 is TGTGCCAGCAGTTCAGCCTGGGGGGGCGCCGGCACCGGGGAGCTGTTTTTT.

V usage is TRBV29-1 and J usage is TRBJ2-5, with TRBD2 matching over 8 bases. The J segment lost 1 base and the V segment lost 3 bases, leaving 4 bases of the junction unmatched. Germline V gives CDR1 SQVTM, CDR2 ANQGSEA. The CDR3 covers 14 residues. For the CDR3, the DNA is TGCAGCGTTGATTCTAGCGGGTTCCAAGAGACCCAGTACTTC. It specifies CSVDSSGFQETQYF.

The chain joins TRBV21-1 to TRBJ1-2; the DNA was not compared with TRBD1, the D call given in the table. TRBV21-1 is shown as a pseudogene. The CDR3 covers 16 residues. The CDR3 reads CASSRTLAQGGEGYTF. The CDR3, as DNA: TGTGCCAGCAGCCGTACCCTGGCACAGGGTGGAGAGGGCTACACCTTC.

The chain recombines TRBV4-1 with TRBJ1-1; D may be TRBD1 (5 bases). V shed 0 bases and J shed 7 bases, with 12 bases lying between them. Germline values: CDR1 MGHRA, CDR2 YSYEKL. The CDR3 sequence is 14 residues long. Here the CDR3 DNA reads TGCGCCAGCAGCCAAGATCTATTGGGGGATGAAGCTTTCTTT. This encodes CASSQDLLGDEAFF.

The chain is built from TRBV2 and TRBJ2-3; the D is unclear. Germline V gene lookup returns CDR1 SNHLY and CDR2 FYNNEI. V gave up 3 bases and J gave up 3 bases, with 10 bases separating them. This CDR3 contains 14 residues. The CDR3 loop reads CASSEIGWTDTQYF. CDR3 DNA sequence: TGTGCCAGCAGTGAGATAGGGTGGACAGATACGCAGTATTTT.

The rearrangement uses TRBV5-1 and TRBJ1-4; TRBD1 matches 8 bases. From germline, CDR1 is SGHRS and CDR2 YFSETQ. J lost 8 bases, V lost 3 bases, and 9 bases had no gene match. The CDR3 is made up of 15 amino acids. The CDR3 DNA reads TGCGCCAGCAGCTCCTGGACAGGGCAAGGGGAAAAACTGTTTTTT. Its protein product is CASSSWTGQGEKLFF.